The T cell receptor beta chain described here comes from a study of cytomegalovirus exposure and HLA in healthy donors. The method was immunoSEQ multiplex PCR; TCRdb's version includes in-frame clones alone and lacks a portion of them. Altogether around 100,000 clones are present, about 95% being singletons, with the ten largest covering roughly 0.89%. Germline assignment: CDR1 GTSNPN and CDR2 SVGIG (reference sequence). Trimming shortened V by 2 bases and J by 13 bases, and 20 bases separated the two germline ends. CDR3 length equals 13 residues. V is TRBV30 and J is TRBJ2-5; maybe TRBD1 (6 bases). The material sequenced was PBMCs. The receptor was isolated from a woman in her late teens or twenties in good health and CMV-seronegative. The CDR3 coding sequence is TGTGCCTGGAGTCCCTCAGGGGCAGAAATATTGTACTTC. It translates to CAWSPSGAEILYF. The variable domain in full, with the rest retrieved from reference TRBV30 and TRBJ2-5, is SQTIHQWPATLVQPVGSPLSLECTVEGTSNPNLYWYRQAAGRGLQLLFYSVGIGQISSEVPQNLSASRPQDRQFILSSKKLLLSDSGFYLCAWSPSGAEILYFGPGTRLLVL.